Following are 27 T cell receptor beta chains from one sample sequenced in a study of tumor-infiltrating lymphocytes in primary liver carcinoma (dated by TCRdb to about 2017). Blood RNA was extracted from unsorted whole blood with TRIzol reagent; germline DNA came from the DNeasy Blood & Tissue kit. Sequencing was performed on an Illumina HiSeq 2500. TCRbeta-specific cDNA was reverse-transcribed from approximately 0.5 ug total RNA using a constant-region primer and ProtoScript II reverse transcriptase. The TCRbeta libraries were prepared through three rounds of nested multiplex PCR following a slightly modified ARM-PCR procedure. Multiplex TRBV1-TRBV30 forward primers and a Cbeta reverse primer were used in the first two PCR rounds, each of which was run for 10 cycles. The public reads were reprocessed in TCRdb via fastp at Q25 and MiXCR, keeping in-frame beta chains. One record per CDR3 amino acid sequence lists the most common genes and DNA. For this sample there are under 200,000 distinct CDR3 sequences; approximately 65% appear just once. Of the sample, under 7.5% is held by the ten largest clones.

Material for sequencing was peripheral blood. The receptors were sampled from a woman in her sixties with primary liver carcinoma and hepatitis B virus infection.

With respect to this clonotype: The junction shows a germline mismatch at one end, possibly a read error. The CDR3 reads CASSTGTWVYNGQFF. CDR3 DNA sequence: TGTGCCAGTAGCACCGGGACATGGGTTTACAATGGGCAGTTCTTC. The chain recombines TRBV11-2 with TRBJ2-1, with D perhaps TRBD1 (6 bases). This CDR3 contains 15 residues. CDR1 and CDR2 from the germline V gene are SGHAT and FQNNGV.

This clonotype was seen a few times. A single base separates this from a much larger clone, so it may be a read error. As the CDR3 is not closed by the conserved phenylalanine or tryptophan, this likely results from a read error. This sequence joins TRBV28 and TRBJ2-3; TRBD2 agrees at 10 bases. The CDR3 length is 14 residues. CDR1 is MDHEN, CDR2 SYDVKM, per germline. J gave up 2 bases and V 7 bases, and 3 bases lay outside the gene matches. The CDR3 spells CASKLAGITDTQYL. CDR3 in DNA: TGTGCCAGCAAACTAGCGGGAATCACAGATACGCAGTATCTT.

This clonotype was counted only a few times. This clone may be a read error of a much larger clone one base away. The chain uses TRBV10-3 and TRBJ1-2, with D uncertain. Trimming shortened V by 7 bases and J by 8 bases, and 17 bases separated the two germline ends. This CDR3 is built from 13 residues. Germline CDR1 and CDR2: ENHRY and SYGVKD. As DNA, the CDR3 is TGTGCCATCAATACATCTCAGGAACAGGGCTACACCTTC. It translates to CAINTSQEQGYTF.

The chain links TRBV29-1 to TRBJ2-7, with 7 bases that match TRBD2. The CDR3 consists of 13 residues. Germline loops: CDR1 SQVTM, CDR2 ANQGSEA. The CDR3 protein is CNTGGQGGIEQYF. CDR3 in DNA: TGCAACACCGGAGGGCAGGGAGGGATCGAGCAGTACTTC.

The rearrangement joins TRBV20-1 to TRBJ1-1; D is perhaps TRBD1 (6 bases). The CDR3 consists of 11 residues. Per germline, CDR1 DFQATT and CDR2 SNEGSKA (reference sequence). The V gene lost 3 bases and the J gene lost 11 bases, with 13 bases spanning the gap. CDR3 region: CSASLGRGAFF. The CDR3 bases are TGCAGTGCTAGTCTTGGAAGGGGGGCTTTCTTT.

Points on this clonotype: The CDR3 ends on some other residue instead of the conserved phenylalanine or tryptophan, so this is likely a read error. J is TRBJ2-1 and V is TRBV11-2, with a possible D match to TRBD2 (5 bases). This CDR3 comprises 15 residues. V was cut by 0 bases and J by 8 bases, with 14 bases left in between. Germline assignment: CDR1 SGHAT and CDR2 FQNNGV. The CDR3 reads CASSLEGSLLDEQFL. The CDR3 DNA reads TGTGCCAGCAGCTTAGAGGGGAGTCTCCTAGATGAGCAGTTCTTA.

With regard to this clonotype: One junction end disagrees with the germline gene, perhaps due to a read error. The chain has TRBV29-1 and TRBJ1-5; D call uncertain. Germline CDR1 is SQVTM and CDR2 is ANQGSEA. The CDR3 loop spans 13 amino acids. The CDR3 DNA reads TGCAACGTTGAGCGTGCCTCCCGCCAGCCCCAGCATTTT. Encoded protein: CNVERASRQPQHF.

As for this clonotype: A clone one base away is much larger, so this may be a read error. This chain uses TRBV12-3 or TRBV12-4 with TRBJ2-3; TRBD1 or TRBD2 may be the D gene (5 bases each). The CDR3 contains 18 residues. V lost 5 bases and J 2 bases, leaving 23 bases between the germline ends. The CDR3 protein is CASSRYRDPKWATDTQYF. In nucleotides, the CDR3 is TGTGCCAGCAGTCGTTACCGGGACCCAAAGTGGGCCACAGATACGCAGTATTTT.

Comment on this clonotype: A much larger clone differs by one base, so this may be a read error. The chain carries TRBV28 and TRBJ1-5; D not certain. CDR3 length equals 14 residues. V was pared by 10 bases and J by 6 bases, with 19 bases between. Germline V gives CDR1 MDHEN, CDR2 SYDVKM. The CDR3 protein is CATMWHLLGQPQHF. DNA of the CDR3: TGTGCCACCATGTGGCACCTCCTAGGTCAGCCCCAGCATTTT.

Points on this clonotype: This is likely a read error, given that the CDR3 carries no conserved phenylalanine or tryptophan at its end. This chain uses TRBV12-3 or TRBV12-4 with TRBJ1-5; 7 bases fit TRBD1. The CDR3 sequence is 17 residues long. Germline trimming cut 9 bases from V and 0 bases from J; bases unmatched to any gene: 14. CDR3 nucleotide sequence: TGTGCCAGAACCTACTCGACAGGGTATCTTAGCAATCAGCCCCAGCATTCT. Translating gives CARTYSTGYLSNQPQHS.

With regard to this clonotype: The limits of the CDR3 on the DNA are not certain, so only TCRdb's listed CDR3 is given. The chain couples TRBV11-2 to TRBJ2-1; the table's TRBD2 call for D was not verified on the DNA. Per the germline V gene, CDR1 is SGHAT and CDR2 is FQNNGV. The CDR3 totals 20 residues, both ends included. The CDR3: CASSIYLCSAGTSGNSEQFF.

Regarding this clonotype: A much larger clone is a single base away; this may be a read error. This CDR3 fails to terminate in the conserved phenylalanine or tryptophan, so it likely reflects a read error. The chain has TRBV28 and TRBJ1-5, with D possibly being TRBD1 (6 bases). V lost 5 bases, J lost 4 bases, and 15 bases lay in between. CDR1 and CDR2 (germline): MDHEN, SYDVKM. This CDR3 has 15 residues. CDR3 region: CASSKRYRVNQPQHS. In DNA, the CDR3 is TGTGCCAGCAGTAAACGGTACAGGGTTAATCAGCCCCAGCATTCT.

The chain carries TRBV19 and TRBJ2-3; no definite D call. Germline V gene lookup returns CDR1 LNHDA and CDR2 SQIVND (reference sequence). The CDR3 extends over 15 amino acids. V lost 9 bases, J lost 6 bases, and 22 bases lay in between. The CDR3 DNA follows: TGTGCCAGAGAAACTCAAACCGGGTTAACGGATACGCAGTATTTT. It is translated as CARETQTGLTDTQYF.

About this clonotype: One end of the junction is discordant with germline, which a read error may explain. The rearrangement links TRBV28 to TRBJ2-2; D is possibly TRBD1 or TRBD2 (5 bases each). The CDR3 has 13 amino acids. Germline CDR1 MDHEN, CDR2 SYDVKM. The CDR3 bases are TGTGCCAGCAGAGCCGGTGGGTTCAGGGAGCTGTTTTTC. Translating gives CASRAGGFRELFF.

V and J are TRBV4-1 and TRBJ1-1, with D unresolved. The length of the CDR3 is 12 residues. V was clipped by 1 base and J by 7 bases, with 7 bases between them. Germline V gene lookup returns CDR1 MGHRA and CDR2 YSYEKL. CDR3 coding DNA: TGCGCCAGCAGCCAAGTGGCGGGTGAAGCTTTCTTT. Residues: CASSQVAGEAFF.

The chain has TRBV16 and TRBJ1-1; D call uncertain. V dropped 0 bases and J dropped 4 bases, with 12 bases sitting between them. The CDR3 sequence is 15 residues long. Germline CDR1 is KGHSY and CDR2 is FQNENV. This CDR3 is CASSQSLGIGTEAFF. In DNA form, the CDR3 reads TGTGCCAGCAGCCAATCGTTAGGGATTGGCACTGAAGCTTTCTTT.

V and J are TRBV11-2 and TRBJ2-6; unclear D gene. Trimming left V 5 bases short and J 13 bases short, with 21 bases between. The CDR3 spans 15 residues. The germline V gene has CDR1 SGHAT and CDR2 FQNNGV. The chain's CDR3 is CASSATSSGVKVLTF. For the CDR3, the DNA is TGTGCCAGCAGCGCGACGAGCTCTGGGGTCAAGGTCCTGACTTTC.

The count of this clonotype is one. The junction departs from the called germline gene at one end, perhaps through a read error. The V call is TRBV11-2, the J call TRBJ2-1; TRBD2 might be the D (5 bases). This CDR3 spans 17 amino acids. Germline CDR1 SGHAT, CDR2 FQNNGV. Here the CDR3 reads CTSSSGLVARGPNEQFF. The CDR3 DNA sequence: TGTACCAGCAGCTCAGGTCTGGTAGCGAGAGGGCCGAATGAGCAGTTCTTC. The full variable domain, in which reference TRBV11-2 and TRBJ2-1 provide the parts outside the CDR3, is EAGVAQSPRYKIIEKRQSVAFWCNPISGHATLYWYQQILGQGPKLLIQFQNNGVVDDSQLPKDRFSAERLKGVDSTLKIQPAKLEDSAVYLCTSSSGLVARGPNEQFFGPGTRLTVL.

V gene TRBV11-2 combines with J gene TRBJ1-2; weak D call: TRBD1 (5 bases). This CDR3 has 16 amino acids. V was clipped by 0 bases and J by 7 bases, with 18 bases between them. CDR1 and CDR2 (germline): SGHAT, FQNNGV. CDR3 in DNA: TGTGCCAGCAGCTTAGAGTGGCAAGGGGCGTACGGTGGCTACACCTTC. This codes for CASSLEWQGAYGGYTF.

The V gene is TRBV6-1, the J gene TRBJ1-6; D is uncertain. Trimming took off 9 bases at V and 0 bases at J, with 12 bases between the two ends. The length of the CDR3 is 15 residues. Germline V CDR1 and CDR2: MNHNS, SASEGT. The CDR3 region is CARKEEGSYNSPLHF. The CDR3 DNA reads TGTGCCAGGAAAGAAGAGGGCTCCTATAATTCACCCCTCCACTTT.

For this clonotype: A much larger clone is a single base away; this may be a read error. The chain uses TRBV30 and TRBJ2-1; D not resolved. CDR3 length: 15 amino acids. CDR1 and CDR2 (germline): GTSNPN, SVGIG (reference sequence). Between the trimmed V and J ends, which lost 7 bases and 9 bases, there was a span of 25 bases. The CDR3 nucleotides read TGTGCCTCATCCATCGGTAGCAGGATTGCTAGTGAGCAGTTCTTC. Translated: CASSIGSRIASEQFF.

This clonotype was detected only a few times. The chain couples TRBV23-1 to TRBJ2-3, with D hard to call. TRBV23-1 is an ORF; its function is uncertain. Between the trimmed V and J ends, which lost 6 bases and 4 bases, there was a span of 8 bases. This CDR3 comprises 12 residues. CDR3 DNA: TGCGCCAGCAGAAGACTCCCAGATACGCAGTATTTT. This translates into CASRRLPDTQYF.

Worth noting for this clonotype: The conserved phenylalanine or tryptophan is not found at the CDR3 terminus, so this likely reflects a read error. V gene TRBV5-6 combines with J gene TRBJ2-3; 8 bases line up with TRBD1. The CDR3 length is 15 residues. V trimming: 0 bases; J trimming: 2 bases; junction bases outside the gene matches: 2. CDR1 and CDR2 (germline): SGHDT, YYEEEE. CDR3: CASSLGQGYTDTQYL. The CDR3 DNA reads TGTGCCAGCAGCTTGGGACAGGGGTACACAGATACGCAGTATTTA.

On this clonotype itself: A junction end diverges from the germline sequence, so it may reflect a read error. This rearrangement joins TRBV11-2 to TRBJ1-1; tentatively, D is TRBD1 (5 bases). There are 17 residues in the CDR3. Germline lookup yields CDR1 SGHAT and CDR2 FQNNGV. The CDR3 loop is CASSLEFGGYLNTEAFF. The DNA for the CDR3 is TGTGCCAGCAGCTTAGAGTTCGGGGGTTATTTGAACACTGAGGCTTTCTTT.

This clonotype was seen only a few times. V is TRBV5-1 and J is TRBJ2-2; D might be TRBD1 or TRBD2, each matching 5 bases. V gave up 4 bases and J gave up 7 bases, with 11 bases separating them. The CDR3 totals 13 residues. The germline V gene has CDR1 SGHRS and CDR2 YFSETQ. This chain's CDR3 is CASSPGTVGELFF. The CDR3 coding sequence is TGCGCCAGCAGCCCCGGGACGGTCGGGGAGCTGTTTTTT.

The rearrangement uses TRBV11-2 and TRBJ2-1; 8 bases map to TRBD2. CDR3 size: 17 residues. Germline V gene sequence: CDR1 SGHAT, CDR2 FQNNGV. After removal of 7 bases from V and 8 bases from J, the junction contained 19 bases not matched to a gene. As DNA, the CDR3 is TGTGCCAGCATGTATTGGATTAGCGGGACGAGCTCCTATGAGCAGTTCTTC. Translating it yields CASMYWISGTSSYEQFF. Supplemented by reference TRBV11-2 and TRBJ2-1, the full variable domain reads EAGVAQSPRYKIIEKRQSVAFWCNPISGHATLYWYQQILGQGPKLLIQFQNNGVVDDSQLPKDRFSAERLKGVDSTLKIQPAKLEDSAVYLCASMYWISGTSSYEQFFGPGTRLTVL.

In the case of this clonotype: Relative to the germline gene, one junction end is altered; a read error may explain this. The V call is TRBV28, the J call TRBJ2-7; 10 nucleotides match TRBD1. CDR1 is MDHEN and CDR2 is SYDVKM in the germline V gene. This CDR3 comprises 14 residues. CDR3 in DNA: TGTGCCAGCAGTTCGACAGGGGGCCTCGGGGAGCACTACTTC. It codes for CASSSTGGLGEHYF. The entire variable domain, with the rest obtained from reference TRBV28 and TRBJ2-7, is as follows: DVKVTQSSRYLVKRTGEKVFLECVQDMDHENMFWYRQDPGLGLRLIYFSYDVKMKEKGDIPEGYSVSREKKERFSLILESASTNQTSMYLCASSSTGGLGEHYFGPGTRLTVT.